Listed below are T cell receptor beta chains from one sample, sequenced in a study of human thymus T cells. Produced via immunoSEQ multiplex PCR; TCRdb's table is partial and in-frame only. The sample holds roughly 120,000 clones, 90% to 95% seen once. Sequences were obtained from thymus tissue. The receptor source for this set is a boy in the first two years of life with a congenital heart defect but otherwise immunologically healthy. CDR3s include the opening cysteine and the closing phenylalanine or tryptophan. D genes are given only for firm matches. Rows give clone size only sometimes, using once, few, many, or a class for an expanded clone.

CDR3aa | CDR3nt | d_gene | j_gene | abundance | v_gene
CASRSERTDTQYF | TGTGCCAGCAGAAGCGAGCGCACAGATACGCAGTATTTT | - | TRBJ2-3 | - | TRBV5-6
CASSTTGTSSYNSPLHF | TGTGCCAGCAGCACGACAGGGACGAGCTCCTATAATTCACCCCTCCACTTT | TRBD1 | TRBJ1-6 | - | TRBV7-8
CASSQDLAGGGDYEQFF | TGTGCCAGCAGCCAAGATCTCGCGGGGGGGGGTGATTATGAGCAGTTCTTC | TRBD2 | TRBJ2-1 | - | TRBV4-2
CASSLSRSKPQHF | TGTGCCAGCAGCTTATCCCGTTCGAAGCCCCAGCATTTT | - | TRBJ1-5 | - | TRBV5-8
CASSQDGGPNEKLFF | TGCGCCAGCAGCCAAGATGGCGGACCTAATGAAAAACTGTTTTTT | - | TRBJ1-4 | - | TRBV4-3
CASSQVVKASGLNSPLHF | TGCGCCAGCAGCCAAGTGGTGAAGGCTTCGGGTCTTAATTCACCCCTCCACTTT | - | TRBJ1-6 | - | TRBV4-1
CASVCRGPNYGYTF | TGTGCCAGCGTTTGCCGGGGACCAAACTATGGCTACACCTTC | - | TRBJ1-2 | - | TRBV25-1
CASSRRVRLAGFNTGELFF | TGTGCCAGCAGCCGACGAGTCCGGCTAGCGGGATTTAACACCGGGGAGCTGTTTTTT | TRBD2 | TRBJ2-2 | - | TRBV7-2
CASSLGLAPTYEQYF | TGTGCCAGCAGCCTAGGGCTAGCGCCGACCTACGAGCAGTACTTC | - | TRBJ2-7 | - | TRBV7-2
CASGLVGGYGYTF | TGTGCTAGTGGTTTGGTTGGGGGGTATGGCTACACCTTC | - | TRBJ1-2 | - | TRBV12-5
CASSTRGPSSYNEQFF | TGTGCCAGCAGTACACGAGGGCCAAGCTCCTACAATGAGCAGTTCTTC | - | TRBJ2-1 | once | TRBV6-6
CSVELGQGAEQYF | TGCAGCGTTGAACTGGGACAGGGGGCCGAGCAGTACTTC | TRBD1 | TRBJ2-7 | - | TRBV29-1
CAWTGTGVYNEQFF | TGTGCCTGGACCGGGACAGGGGTTTACAATGAGCAGTTCTTC | TRBD1 | TRBJ2-1 | - | TRBV30
CASRPSRVFETQYF | TGTGCCAGCAGGCCGTCGAGGGTTTTCGAGACCCAGTACTTC | - | TRBJ2-5 | - | TRBV7-2
CASRGLGKGYGYTF | TGTGCCAGCAGAGGTCTGGGGAAGGGCTATGGCTACACCTTC | - | TRBJ1-2 | - | TRBV6-5
CASRNRDTYTGELFF | TGTGCCAGCAGGAACAGGGACACTTACACCGGGGAGCTGTTTTTT | - | TRBJ2-2 | - | TRBV7-8
CASSQENRSVAFF | TGCGCCAGCAGCCAAGAAAACCGATCGGTAGCTTTCTTT | - | TRBJ1-1 | once | TRBV4-3
CASSFSWDRLISPQHF | TGTGCCAGCAGTTTTAGCTGGGACAGACTAATCTCGCCCCAGCATTTT | TRBD1 | TRBJ1-5 | - | TRBV28
CASSFWPGYGYTF | TGTGCCAGCAGCTTTTGGCCAGGCTATGGCTACACCTTC | - | TRBJ1-2 | - | TRBV13
CASSPLGSGNTIYF | TGTGCCAGCAGCCCTCTTGGATCTGGAAACACCATATATTTT | - | TRBJ1-3 | - | TRBV5-5
CASSGGADTGELFF | TGTGCCAGCAGTGGAGGGGCGGACACCGGGGAGCTGTTTTTT | - | TRBJ2-2 | - | TRBV25-1
CASSLGCRGHPTNEKLFF | TGTGCCAGCAGTTTGGGGTGTAGAGGGCACCCAACTAATGAAAAACTGTTTTTT | - | TRBJ1-4 | - | TRBV28
CAWSADLRRTEAFF | TGTGCCTGGAGTGCAGATCTAAGAAGGACTGAAGCTTTCTTT | - | TRBJ1-1 | few | TRBV30
CASQGQTPYEQYF | TGTGCCAGCCAAGGACAGACTCCCTACGAGCAGTACTTC | - | TRBJ2-7 | - | TRBV2
CASSFCVATNEKLFF | TGTGCCAGCAGCTTTTGCGTCGCAACTAATGAAAAACTGTTTTTT | - | TRBJ1-4 | - | TRBV12-1
CASGYQNTEAFF | TGTGCCAGCGGCTACCAAAACACTGAAGCTTTCTTT | - | TRBJ1-1 | - | TRBV6-6
CAYNPGGQETQYF | TGTGCCTATAACCCCGGGGGACAAGAGACCCAGTACTTC | - | TRBJ2-5 | - | TRBV30